Presented here are 16 T cell receptor beta chains from one specimen sequenced in a study of cytomegalovirus exposure and HLA in healthy donors. PCR primers comprised 60 Vbeta and 13 Jbeta primers. Profiled with immunoSEQ multiplex PCR; TCRdb holds only in-frame clones, not every one. This table holds about 150,000 clones, 82% found once. The sample was PBMCs. The receptors were sampled from a woman aged 50 to 65 in good health and CMV-seropositive.

The chain recombines TRBV5-4 with TRBJ1-1; 7 nucleotides match TRBD1. The CDR3 is 15 amino acids. Germline loops: CDR1 SGHNT, CDR2 YYREEE (reference sequence). V lost 2 bases, J lost 1 base, and 5 bases stayed unmatched. For the CDR3, the DNA is TGTGCCAGCAGCTTAGTTAACAGGGGGAACACTGAAGCTTTCTTT. Encoded protein: CASSLVNRGNTEAFF.

This clone was seen once. The V gene is TRBV12-5, the J gene TRBJ1-1; tentatively, D is TRBD1 (6 bases). The CDR3 consists of 17 residues. With 7 bases removed from V and 0 bases from J, the gap between germline ends came to 21 bases. Germline lookup yields CDR1 LGHNT and CDR2 FRNRAP. For the CDR3, the DNA is TGTGCTAGTGCCCCGACAGGAAGCCTACGGATGAACACTGAAGCTTTCTTT. Its translation is CASAPTGSLRMNTEAFF.

CDR3: CASSVMTGSSYGGYTF. The CDR3 DNA sequence: TGTGCCAGCAGCGTTATGACAGGGAGCTCCTATGGGGGCTACACCTTC. This sequence joins TRBV11-2 and TRBJ1-2; TRBD1 matches at 7 bases. The junction had 17 bases not matched to a gene; V was cut back by 5 bases and J by 8 bases. Germline V gene sequence: CDR1 SGHAT, CDR2 FQNNGV. The CDR3 spans 16 residues. Combining the CDR3 with reference TRBV11-2 and TRBJ1-2 gives the whole variable domain EAGVAQSPRYKIIEKRQSVAFWCNPISGHATLYWYQQILGQGPKLLIQFQNNGVVDDSQLPKDRFSAERLKGVDSTLKIQPAKLEDSAVYLCASSVMTGSSYGGYTFGSGTRLTVV.

The gene calls are TRBV5-1 and TRBJ2-1; 9 nucleotides align to TRBD2. Germline CDR1 and CDR2: SGHRS and YFSETQ. This CDR3 is 14 amino acids long. The junction had 1 base not matched to a gene; V was cut back by 0 bases and J by 6 bases. As DNA, the CDR3 is TGCGCCAGCAGCTTGGGCGGGGGGGCCAATGAGCAGTTCTTC. Protein product: CASSLGGGANEQFF. The complete variable domain, with remaining parts taken from reference TRBV5-1 and TRBJ2-1, reads KAGVTQTPRYLIKTRGQQVTLSCSPISGHRSVSWYQQTPGQGLQFLFEYFSETQRNKGNFPGRFSGRQFSNSRSEMNVSTLELGDSALYLCASSLGGGANEQFFGPGTRLTVL.

V gene TRBV9 combines with J gene TRBJ1-2; the D gene is possibly TRBD1 (5 bases). The CDR3 contains 14 residues. With 3 bases removed from V and 5 bases from J, the gap between germline ends came to 14 bases. Germline V lookup: CDR1 SGDLS, CDR2 YYNGEE. The DNA of the CDR3 is TGTGCCAGCAGCGATGGGGCGGTAGGGTATGGCTACACCTTC. Encoded protein: CASSDGAVGYGYTF.

This chain links TRBV25-1 with TRBJ2-3, with a weak D call TRBD1 (6 bases). V was pared by 6 bases and J by 4 bases, with 11 bases between. The CDR3 has 13 residues. Per the germline V gene, CDR1 is MGHDK and CDR2 is SYGVNS. This CDR3 is CASSPGHSDTQYF. The CDR3 DNA reads as TGTGCCAGCAGCCCGGGACATTCAGATACGCAGTATTTT. The complete variable domain, with remaining parts taken from reference TRBV25-1 and TRBJ2-3, reads EADIYQTPRYLVIGTGKKITLECSQTMGHDKMYWYQQDPGMELHLIHYSYGVNSTEKGDLSSESTVSRIRTEHFPLTLESARPSHTSQYLCASSPGHSDTQYFGPGTRLTVL.

This clone was seen just once. The genes are TRBV6-1 and TRBJ2-7, with 8 bases that match TRBD1. Germline values: CDR1 MNHNS, CDR2 SASEGT. V trimming: 4 bases; J trimming: 7 bases; junction bases outside the gene matches: 12. The CDR3 extends over 15 amino acids. The CDR3 DNA is TGTGCCAGCAGTGGAATCGGAAGGACAGGGCGAGAGCAGTACTTC. Translated, it gives CASSGIGRTGREQYF.

This clone was observed a single time. The rearrangement uses TRBV29-1 and TRBJ2-7, with 10 bases aligning to TRBD1. The V segment lost 3 bases and the J segment 2 bases; nucleotides outside the gene matches: 1. Per the germline V gene, CDR1 is SQVTM and CDR2 is ANQGSEA. There are 13 residues in the CDR3. The CDR3 reads CSVEGQGTYEQYF. The CDR3 DNA reads as TGCAGCGTTGAGGGACAGGGGACCTACGAGCAGTACTTC.

The chain links TRBV6-5 to TRBJ2-7; 9 bases map to TRBD1. The CDR3 is 12 residues long. Germline V gives CDR1 MNHEY, CDR2 SVGAGI. Trimming removed 6 bases from V and 5 bases from J; junction bases left unmatched: 2. The CDR3 sequence is CASSRQGDEQYF. DNA for the CDR3: TGTGCCAGCAGCCGACAGGGGGACGAGCAGTACTTC.

The chain uses TRBV25-1 and TRBJ1-1; 11 bases agree with TRBD1. This CDR3 has 15 residues. Germline lookup yields CDR1 MGHDK and CDR2 SYGVNS. The ends lost 5 bases at V and 3 bases at J; junction bases unmatched: 5. The CDR3 nucleotides read TGTGCCAGCAGTCCCGGGACAGGGGGATACACTGAAGCTTTCTTT. It yields the protein CASSPGTGGYTEAFF.

The V gene is TRBV5-1, the J gene TRBJ1-2, with 9 bases identical to TRBD1. This CDR3 contains 17 residues. From germline, CDR1 is SGHRS and CDR2 YFSETQ. V trimming: 4 bases; J trimming: 3 bases; junction bases outside the gene matches: 13. The CDR3 sequence: CASSLGQGGVRDYGYTF. The CDR3 nucleotides read TGCGCCAGCAGCCTGGGACAGGGTGGGGTTCGCGACTATGGCTACACCTTC. Looking up the rest from reference TRBV5-1 and TRBJ1-2 gives the full variable domain: KAGVTQTPRYLIKTRGQQVTLSCSPISGHRSVSWYQQTPGQGLQFLFEYFSETQRNKGNFPGRFSGRQFSNSRSEMNVSTLELGDSALYLCASSLGQGGVRDYGYTFGSGTRLTVV.

This chain links TRBV6-6 with TRBJ1-2; D unclear. From germline, CDR1 is MNHNY and CDR2 SVGAGI (reference sequence). Trimming stripped 6 bases from V and 5 bases from J, with 7 bases between. This CDR3 region has 11 residues. The CDR3 region has the DNA TGTGCCAGCAGACCTCAGTATGGCTACACCTTC. Translation gives CASRPQYGYTF.

The chain links TRBV7-9 to TRBJ1-3; D is unclear. V was clipped by 6 bases and J by 0 bases, with 9 bases between them. In germline, CDR1 is SEHNR, CDR2 FQNEAQ (reference sequence). CDR3 length: 14 residues. Here the CDR3 DNA reads TGTGCCAGCAGTCGAGAGAGCTCTGGAAACACCATATATTTT. The encoded protein is CASSRESSGNTIYF.

The rearrangement joins TRBV27 to TRBJ2-7, with 9 positions matching TRBD1. The germline CDR1 and CDR2 sequences are MNHEY and SMNVEV (reference sequence). V shed 8 bases, J shed 5 bases, and the junction held 10 bases outside the gene matches. The CDR3 is 14 amino acids. CDR3: CASLPAGTGHEQYF. Here the CDR3 DNA reads TGTGCCAGCCTCCCCGCCGGGACAGGGCACGAGCAGTACTTC.

This clone was found once. The genes are TRBV7-9 and TRBJ2-7, with 8 bases identical to TRBD1. This CDR3 is built from 15 residues. Germline CDR1 SEHNR, CDR2 FQNEAQ (reference sequence). V shed 5 bases and J 2 bases; nucleotides not matched to a gene: 8. The CDR3 coding sequence is TGTGCCAGCAGCCCCACAACAGGGGGACCCTACGAGCAGTACTTC. This encodes CASSPTTGGPYEQYF.

This clone showed up just a few times. The chain couples TRBV19 to TRBJ2-6; D is unresolved. Germline assignment: CDR1 LNHDA and CDR2 SQIVND (reference sequence). V lost 6 bases and J lost 1, with 4 bases in between. CDR3 length equals 13 residues. The CDR3 here is CASSQSGANVLTF. The DNA of the CDR3 is TGTGCCAGTAGCCAATCTGGGGCCAACGTCCTGACTTTC.